This passage covers 25 T cell receptor beta chains from one sample sequenced in a study of T cells after yellow fever vaccination. MiXCR, run by TCRdb on the 5' RACE reads, gives a single entry per CDR3 protein. The table records around 550,000 distinct CDR3 sequences, over 15% of them present only once. The material was PBMCs, obtained 15 days after the yellow fever booster vaccination. Receptors were obtained from a man aged 25 to 40 who received the YFV17D yellow fever vaccine.

The chain recombines TRBV27 with TRBJ1-5; 11 bases are a match to TRBD1. The V gene end was trimmed by 6 bases and the J gene end by 2 bases; junction bases not matched to a gene: 15. In germline, CDR1 is MNHEY, CDR2 SMNVEV (reference sequence). This CDR3 spans 19 amino acids. CDR3 amino acids: CASSPGLGQGGFGNQPQHF. DNA for the CDR3: TGTGCCAGCAGCCCAGGATTGGGACAGGGGGGCTTTGGCAATCAGCCCCAGCATTTT.

This chain connects TRBV20-1 to TRBJ2-7; 9 positions match TRBD1. Germline loops: CDR1 DFQATT, CDR2 SNEGSKA (reference sequence). V lost 3 bases and J lost 3; bases outside the gene matches: 6. This CDR3 region has 14 residues. CDR3 in amino acids: CSASETGGIYEQYF. For the CDR3, the DNA is TGCAGTGCTAGCGAGACAGGGGGAATCTACGAGCAGTACTTC.

This clonotype was detected only a few times. J is TRBJ2-3 and V is TRBV10-2; D is possibly TRBD2 (5 bases). Trimming stripped 8 bases from V and 0 bases from J, with 12 bases between. This CDR3 has 14 amino acids. The germline V gene has CDR1 WSHSY and CDR2 SAAADI. CDR3 nucleotide sequence: TGCGCCAGCGCTCCGAGGGCTAGCACAGATACGCAGTATTTT. This encodes CASAPRASTDTQYF.

This clonotype has just a few counts. This chain joins TRBV7-2 and TRBJ2-3; TRBD2 aligns across 8 bases. V shed 5 bases, J shed 4 bases, and the junction held 11 bases outside the gene matches. Germline V CDR1 and CDR2: SGHTA, FQGNSA. This CDR3 has 16 residues. The CDR3 DNA reads TGTGCCAGCAGCATAGACCCAGCGGGAGTGCCAGATACGCAGTATTTT. This encodes CASSIDPAGVPDTQYF.

This clonotype was counted between two and nine times. The chain combines TRBV5-1 with TRBJ2-3, with 7 bases identical to TRBD2. Germline V lookup: CDR1 SGHRS, CDR2 YFSETQ. The V and J ends lost 3 bases and 2 bases, in that order; junction bases with no gene match: 3. The CDR3 runs to 14 residues. CDR3 region: CASSSSGATDTQYF. The DNA of the CDR3 is TGCGCCAGCAGCTCGAGCGGGGCCACAGATACGCAGTATTTT.

J is TRBJ1-3 and V is TRBV20-1; no definite D call. The CDR3 runs to 14 residues. The V and J ends lost 4 bases and 4 bases respectively, with 14 bases between them. In germline, CDR1 is DFQATT, CDR2 SNEGSKA (reference sequence). The chain's CDR3 is CSATSTGSGNTIYF. CDR3 sequence (DNA): TGCAGTGCTACCTCGACCGGGTCAGGAAACACCATATATTTT.

This clonotype was seen only once. The rearrangement joins TRBV20-1 to TRBJ2-1; 14 bases align to TRBD2. Trimming removed 5 bases from V and 0 bases from J; junction bases left unmatched: 0. Germline V gives CDR1 DFQATT, CDR2 SNEGSKA (reference sequence). The CDR3 contains 15 residues. The CDR3 coding sequence is TGCAGTGCTGGGACTAGCGGGAGCTCCTACAATGAGCAGTTCTTC. It translates to CSAGTSGSSYNEQFF.

This clonotype was counted a few times. The chain recombines TRBV30 with TRBJ1-1; D not resolved. Germline V gene data show CDR1 as GTSNPN and CDR2 as SVGIG (reference sequence). Deletions cut 1 base from V and 5 bases from J, with 14 bases between. There are 14 residues in the CDR3. CDR3 protein: CAWSGSLRGTEAFF. The DNA of the CDR3 is TGTGCCTGGAGTGGTAGCCTTAGAGGGACTGAAGCTTTCTTT.

This chain links TRBV6-4 with TRBJ1-5; D call uncertain. CDR3 length equals 13 residues. The germline gives CDR1 MRHNA, CDR2 SNTAGT. The ends were cut back, 4 bases at V and 5 bases at J, with 9 bases in the middle. This CDR3 is CASSVNFDQPQHF. Written as DNA, the CDR3 is TGTGCCAGCAGTGTAAACTTCGATCAGCCCCAGCATTTT.

The rearrangement links TRBV11-1 to TRBJ2-3; D gene uncertain. Germline loops: CDR1 SGHAT, CDR2 FQDESV (reference sequence). The CDR3 consists of 15 residues. Trimming shortened V by 5 bases and J by 1 base, and 13 bases separated the two germline ends. This CDR3 reads CASSVGSSGTDTQYF. The DNA of the CDR3 is TGTGCCAGCAGCGTCGGGTCGAGCGGCACAGATACGCAGTATTTT.

V gene TRBV7-2 combines with J gene TRBJ2-1; D not resolved. The CDR3 covers 11 residues. Trimming shortened V by 1 base and J by 13 bases, and 8 bases separated the two germline ends. The germline gives CDR1 SGHTA, CDR2 FQGNSA. This CDR3 reads CASSLGVGQFF. In DNA, the CDR3 is TGTGCCAGCAGCTTAGGGGTCGGCCAGTTCTTC. Filled out from reference TRBV7-2 and TRBJ2-1, the complete variable domain reads GAGVSQSPSNKVTEKGKDVELRCDPISGHTALYWYRQSLGQGLEFLIYFQGNSAPDKSGLPSDRFSAERTGGSVSTLTIQRTQQEDSAVYLCASSLGVGQFFGPGTRLTVL.

This clonotype was observed a few times. The chain carries TRBV12-3 or TRBV12-4 and TRBJ2-3, with 10 bases lining up with TRBD1. J was trimmed by 5 bases and V by 9 bases; bases with no gene match: 8. CDR3 length equals 14 residues. CDR3 sequence: CARPGQGLEDTQYF. CDR3 DNA: TGTGCCAGACCGGGACAGGGGTTGGAAGATACGCAGTATTTT.

This sequence joins TRBV20-1 and TRBJ2-7; 12 bases are shared with TRBD1. Germline CDR1 DFQATT, CDR2 SNEGSKA (reference sequence). This CDR3 has 15 amino acids. With 4 bases clipped from V and 6 bases from J, the junction kept 10 bases outside the gene matches. DNA for the CDR3: TGCAGTGCTATCAACCCCGGGACAGGGGGCGGCGAGCAGTACTTC. The encoded protein is CSAINPGTGGGEQYF.

This clonotype was counted only a few times. The chain uses TRBV28 and TRBJ2-7; D not resolved. CDR1 and CDR2 (germline): MDHEN, SYDVKM. The CDR3 has 12 amino acids. Trimming shortened V by 6 bases and J by 4 bases, and 10 bases separated the two germline ends. CDR3 sequence reads: CASRDARYEQYF. CDR3 DNA: TGTGCCAGCAGGGACGCTCGGTACGAGCAGTACTTC.

A few counts support this clonotype. The chain links TRBV10-3 to TRBJ2-1; 10 bases line up with TRBD2. Trimming cost V 9 bases and J 7 bases; bases outside gene matches: 6. This CDR3 spans 13 amino acids. CDR1 is ENHRY and CDR2 is SYGVKD in the germline V gene. CDR3 DNA sequence: TGTGCCATTCTAGCGGGAGTTAAAAATGAGCAGTTCTTC. Amino acid sequence: CAILAGVKNEQFF.

The chain is built from TRBV25-1 and TRBJ2-1, with D possibly matching TRBD2 (6 bases). From germline, CDR1 is MGHDK and CDR2 SYGVNS. V shed 4 bases and J shed 10 bases, with 20 bases lying between them. CDR3 length equals 15 residues. CDR3 in amino acids: CASSGHGTPTQEQFF. DNA for the CDR3: TGTGCCAGCAGTGGCCACGGGACTCCCACTCAGGAGCAGTTCTTC.

This chain connects TRBV20-1 to TRBJ2-1, with D maybe TRBD1 (6 bases). This CDR3 is built from 15 residues. V was pared by 4 bases and J by 6 bases, with 19 bases between. CDR1 is DFQATT and CDR2 is SNEGSKA in the germline V gene (reference sequence). The chain's CDR3 is CSANTGTKFGNEQFF. CDR3 coding DNA: TGCAGTGCTAACACCGGGACAAAATTCGGCAATGAGCAGTTCTTC.

In this sample, this clonotype turned up a few times. V and J are TRBV29-1 and TRBJ1-1; D not resolved. The germline V gene encodes CDR1 SQVTM and CDR2 ANQGSEA. With 5 bases removed from V and 0 bases from J, the gap between germline ends came to 7 bases. There are 12 residues in the CDR3. CDR3 sequence reads: CSVNLVNTEAFF. The DNA of the CDR3 is TGCAGCGTTAATTTGGTGAACACTGAAGCTTTCTTT.

This clonotype was found many times. The genes are TRBV7-6 and TRBJ2-6, with D possibly being TRBD2 (7 bases). The V end was cut by 1 base, the J end by 0 bases, with 13 bases between. The CDR3 covers 18 residues. CDR1 and CDR2 (germline): SGHVS, FNYEAQ. The CDR3 DNA follows: TGTGCCAGCAGCTTAGGGGGGGGGGCTATCTCTGGGGCCAACGTCCTGACTTTC. It is translated as CASSLGGGAISGANVLTF.

This clonotype occurred a few times. The chain uses TRBV29-1 and TRBJ2-1; the D gene is possibly TRBD1 (5 bases). Germline values: CDR1 SQVTM, CDR2 ANQGSEA. The CDR3 runs to 13 residues. The V and J ends lost 8 bases and 3 bases respectively, with 14 bases between them. Here the CDR3 DNA reads TGCAGCTCCGGACAAAAGAGCTACAATGAGCAGTTCTTC. Translated, it gives CSSGQKSYNEQFF.

The V and J genes are TRBV12-3 or TRBV12-4 and TRBJ2-2; D not certain. Trimming removed 3 bases from V and 0 bases from J, with 14 bases in between. This CDR3 is built from 17 residues. Here the CDR3 reads CASSFSRVGTNTGELFF. For the CDR3, the DNA is TGTGCCAGCAGTTTCTCACGGGTTGGGACGAACACCGGGGAGCTGTTTTTT.

This clonotype was detected once. This chain connects TRBV18 to TRBJ2-2, with D perhaps given as TRBD1 or TRBD2 (5 bases each). CDR1 and CDR2 from the germline V gene are KGHSH and LQKENI. CDR3 size: 15 residues. Trimming pared 1 base from V and 7 bases from J, leaving 13 bases between. DNA for the CDR3: TGTGCCAGCTCACCACGACGGGGCGAAAGCGGGGAGCTGTTTTTT. This encodes CASSPRRGESGELFF.

This clonotype has a handful of counts. This chain connects TRBV12-3 or TRBV12-4 to TRBJ1-2; 12 nucleotides line up with TRBD1. There are 13 residues in the CDR3. V lost 5 bases to trimming and J lost 7 bases; unmatched junction nucleotides: 2. The CDR3 is CASSQGQGAGYTF. The CDR3, as DNA: TGTGCCAGCAGTCAGGGACAGGGGGCTGGCTACACCTTC.

This clonotype was counted many times. The CDR3 DNA reads as TGTGCCAGCAGCTCCCCTAGGGCTAGCGGGAGACCTCCAGAGACCCAGTACTTC. Encoded protein: CASSSPRASGRPPETQYF. The chain links TRBV11-2 to TRBJ2-5, with TRBD2 identical over 10 bases. CDR1 is SGHAT, CDR2 FQNNGV, per germline. CDR3 length: 18 residues. V was pared by 4 bases and J by 4 bases, with 15 bases of the junction left unmatched.

DNA for the CDR3: TGCGCCAGCAGCCAAGATCGCAGGGAGACCCAGTACTTC. As protein: CASSQDRRETQYF. The gene calls are TRBV4-3 and TRBJ2-5; D not certain. The V gene lost 0 bases and the J gene lost 5 bases, with 7 bases spanning the gap. The CDR3 extends over 13 amino acids. The germline V gene encodes CDR1 LGHNA and CDR2 YSLEER.